This T cell receptor (beta chain) came from a study of T cells after yellow fever vaccination (dated by TCRdb to about 2019). In terms of the full investigation: The SMART-Seq v4 Ultra Low Input RNA kit was used to prepare libraries from fractions with low cell numbers. To follow T-cell clones before and after both primary and booster YFV17D yellow fever vaccination, bulk TCR alpha and beta repertoires underwent longitudinal sequencing. Two healthy male donors, one aged 18 to 29 and one aged 30 to 39 years, were included in the cohort. Bulk PBMC replicates and cell subsets were isolated from blood drawn at multiple timepoints before and after both primary and secondary immunization.

Results and caveats for the whole study, not just this receptor: Compared with the primary T-cell response, the secondary T-cell response was faster but weaker, reaching its peak on day 5 rather than on day 15. Only a couple of donors were included in the study, so the extent to which the findings can be generalized is limited. Computational filtering was required because FACS-sorted repertoires could contain abundant contaminating clonotypes from the bulk population. A small fraction of clonotypes showed up in both the CD4 and CD8 compartments, probably as a result of convergent recombination. After the booster, most clones that had expanded after primary vaccination were detected again (about 95% of CD4 and around nine tenths of CD8), suggesting broad maintenance of memory.

TCR cDNA was synthesized by 5'RACE template switching, which introduced a universal primer site and unique molecular identifiers. Priming of cDNA synthesis was performed from both the TCR alpha and TCR beta constant segments. Library amplification used two PCR steps, and the second PCR step added sample barcodes and sequencing adapters. Sequencing of libraries was done on Illumina HiSeq 2500 (2x100 bp) or NovaSeq (2x150 bp). The study's processing was this. Reads were demultiplexed and collapsed into UMI consensus sequences with MIGEC, and V(D)J alignment was performed with MiXCR. Clonotypes responding to the vaccine were identified with edgeR on replicate PBMC samples, with the criteria of FDR below 0.01 and a log2 fold change above 5 up to day 15. Each bulk clonotype received a CD4 or CD8 identity based on whether the sequenced CD4 or CD8 repertoire contained that clonotype at higher abundance. The public reads were run again by TCRdb, first through fastp at Q25 and then through MiXCR, and only productive beta chains were kept. CDR3 protein duplicates are merged, each entry listing the most common genes and DNA. TCRdb's processing, not the authors', yielded these V and J calls. This sample is represented by over 200,000 distinct CDR3 sequences; about 7% of them were singletons. About 0.95% of the sample is in the top ten clones.

The sample's treatment or condition label, in plain terms: live attenuated yellow fever vaccine strain. PBMCs were isolated from peripheral blood using a standard Ficoll-Paque protocol. Dynabeads CD4 and CD8 positive selection kits were used to isolate the CD4 and CD8 T-cell fractions. TriZol was used to extract RNA from bulk PBMCs, CD4 and CD8 fractions, and dextramer-positive and dextramer-negative fractions. At least ten counts were recorded for this clonotype. This receptor's antigen is unknown. No clone much larger than this one lies a single base away; base qualities are absent. From the cysteine up to the phenylalanine, the CDR3 has a length of 15 residues. The DNA shown is the 45-base CDR3, in frame from base 1. Via the germline V gene, CDR1 is MDHEN and CDR2 SYDVKM. V is pruned by 10 bases and J by 5 bases, leaving 9 bases of the junction without a gene match.

The sequencing used CD4+ T cells sorted from PBMCs, collected on the day of the yellow fever booster vaccination. The TCR sequence derives from a man aged 25-40 years who received the YFV17D yellow fever vaccine. The chain is made from TRBV28 and TRBJ2-2; 11 of the junction bases match TRBD2. The CDR3 in this case is CATLISGRATGELFF. The DNA sequence reads TGTGCCACCCTTATTAGCGGGAGGGCGACCGGGGAGCTGTTTTTT. When the CDR3 is completed using the reference TRBV28 and TRBJ2-2 genes on either side, the full variable domain is DVKVTQSSRYLVKRTGEKVFLECVQDMDHENMFWYRQDPGLGLRLIYFSYDVKMKEKGDIPEGYSVSREKKERFSLILESASTNQTSMYLCATLISGRATGELFFGEGSRLTVL.